This T cell receptor beta chain was retrieved from a study of blood T cells in healthy people across ages. Notes on the study in general: Observed TCR beta diversity showed a strong correlation with the percentage of naive T cells as measured by flow cytometry.

A J-beta primer mix and a sample-barcoded 5' primer were used in a second PCR of roughly 7 to 12 cycles. TCRdb used MiXCR to reprocess the 5' RACE reads, holding one entry per CDR3 protein. The repertoire has 800,000 or so distinct CDR3 sequences, roughly 25% of them found once; the top ten carry around 3.6%. Isolation per sample recovered at least 7 million PBMCs. The J segment lost 3 bases and the V segment lost 8 bases, leaving 13 bases of the junction unmatched. Looked up from germline, CDR1 is SGHAT and CDR2 is FQNNGV. The length of the CDR3 is 16 residues. Note on this clonotype: Its matching antigen is unknown.

These same data were also listed under a study on T cells of mothers and their children.

This TCR came from a boy aged 5-17 years in good health. The sample taken for sequencing was blood. The chain employs TRBV11-2 and TRBJ2-1; 7 bases fit TRBD1. CDR3 sequence reads: CASARGQPGLYNEQFF. CDR3 nucleotide sequence: TGTGCCAGCGCGAGGGGACAGCCAGGCCTCTACAATGAGCAGTTCTTC.